This T cell receptor beta chain appears in the sequencing data of a study of blood T cells in healthy people across ages. Notes on the study in general: The lack of PBMC sorting stopped any conclusive naive versus antigen-experienced comparison.

Primers used in a second PCR of roughly 7 to 11 cycles were a sample-barcoded 5' primer and a J-beta primer mix. TCRdb reanalysed the 5' RACE reads using MiXCR and keeps one entry per CDR3 protein. The table shows 700,000 or so distinct CDR3 sequences, with approximately 22% occurring only once. The CDR3 extends over 11 amino acids. V lost 10 bases to trimming and J lost 7 bases, with 10 bases between them. Germline values: CDR1 MNHEY, CDR2 SVGAGI. Collection of ten milliliters of peripheral blood was performed for each donor. Per sample, no less than 5 micrograms of total RNA were extracted. Turning to this clonotype: Its antigen is currently unknown.

The material sequenced was blood. The TCR sequence derives from a man aged 65-85 years in good health. The V call is TRBV6-5, the J call TRBJ1-4; D is unclear. Here the CDR3 DNA reads TGTGCCACCGGACGTGGTGAAAAACTGTTTTTT. Its protein product is CATGRGEKLFF.